One and the same sample provided the 27 T cell receptor beta chains below, sequenced in a study of identical twins. A single record per CDR3 protein comes from TCRdb applying MiXCR to the 5' RACE reads. The sample shows 690,000 or so distinct CDR3 sequences, over 8.5% of them seen only once. This same sample was also part of a study on yellow fever vaccine responses in identical twins.

The sample taken for sequencing was PBMCs. The receptor source for this set is a woman in her late teens or twenties in good health.

This clonotype was counted a few times. J is TRBJ2-3 and V is TRBV11-2; 7 nucleotides align to TRBD2. CDR3 size: 18 residues. Germline-derived CDR1 and CDR2 are SGHAT and FQNNGV. Trimming removed 4 bases from V and 1 base from J; junction bases left unmatched: 14. CDR3 DNA sequence: TGTGCCAGCAGCTCGTACCGCCCACTAGCGAGTGGCACAGATACGCAGTATTTT. Translation: CASSSYRPLASGTDTQYF.

This clonotype was found many times. The chain uses TRBV25-1 and TRBJ1-2; D might be TRBD1 (5 bases). CDR1 MGHDK and CDR2 SYGVNS come from the germline V gene. V lost 3 bases to trimming and J lost 8 bases, with 10 bases between them. The CDR3 consists of 12 residues. Here the CDR3 DNA reads TGTGCCAGCAGTGACGGGGGGTTCGGCTACACCTTC. The encoded protein is CASSDGGFGYTF.

This clonotype was seen more than once but under ten times. CDR3 protein: CSARPMPGQGPHEQYF. The DNA of the CDR3 is TGCAGTGCTAGGCCCATGCCGGGACAGGGGCCCCACGAGCAGTACTTC. This sequence joins TRBV20-1 and TRBJ2-7, with 10 bases that match TRBD1. The CDR3 is 16 amino acids. In germline, CDR1 is DFQATT, CDR2 SNEGSKA (reference sequence). V trimming: 3 bases; J trimming: 5 bases; junction bases outside the gene matches: 13.

This clonotype was counted at least ten times. The gene calls are TRBV5-1 and TRBJ2-5; D not certain. Germline loops: CDR1 SGHRS, CDR2 YFSETQ. Trimming left V 0 bases short and J 2 bases short, with 11 bases between. This CDR3 has 15 amino acids. The CDR3 DNA is TGCGCCAGCAGCTTGGAAGTCCCCCAGCAAGAGACCCAGTACTTC. It codes for CASSLEVPQQETQYF. The full variable domain, its missing parts supplied by reference TRBV5-1 and TRBJ2-5, is KAGVTQTPRYLIKTRGQQVTLSCSPISGHRSVSWYQQTPGQGLQFLFEYFSETQRNKGNFPGRFSGRQFSNSRSEMNVSTLELGDSALYLCASSLEVPQQETQYFGPGTRLLVL.

The chain uses TRBV9 and TRBJ2-3; 10 positions match TRBD2. CDR1 and CDR2 (germline): SGDLS, YYNGEE. This CDR3 spans 16 amino acids. The V and J ends lost 4 bases and 4 bases, in that order; junction bases with no gene match: 9. The CDR3 spells CASSPRAGGPSDTQYF. CDR3 bases: TGTGCCAGCAGCCCTCGAGCGGGAGGGCCGTCAGATACGCAGTATTTT.

This clonotype was observed at least ten times. This chain links TRBV25-1 with TRBJ1-2; the match to TRBD1 covers 7 bases. CDR1 and CDR2 from the germline V gene are MGHDK and SYGVNS. The V gene end was trimmed by 8 bases and the J gene end by 3 bases; junction bases not matched to a gene: 3. CDR3 length: 12 residues. The CDR3 sequence is CASPDRHYGYTF. The CDR3 coding sequence is TGTGCCAGCCCGGACAGGCACTATGGCTACACCTTC.

CDR3 DNA: TGTGCCAGCAGTTTACGTCCCTTCCCGGGACTAGGGAATGAGCAGTTCTTC. This sequence encodes CASSLRPFPGLGNEQFF. V gene TRBV28 combines with J gene TRBJ2-1; 8 positions match TRBD2. This CDR3 has 17 residues. Germline V gene sequence: CDR1 MDHEN, CDR2 SYDVKM. Germline trimming cut 2 bases from V and 7 bases from J; bases unmatched to any gene: 13. The complete variable domain, with remaining parts taken from reference TRBV28 and TRBJ2-1, reads DVKVTQSSRYLVKRTGEKVFLECVQDMDHENMFWYRQDPGLGLRLIYFSYDVKMKEKGDIPEGYSVSREKKERFSLILESASTNQTSMYLCASSLRPFPGLGNEQFFGPGTRLTVL.

This rearrangement joins TRBV29-1 to TRBJ2-2; D is undetermined. The CDR3 spans 14 residues. Trimming took off 5 bases at V and 3 bases at J, with 13 bases between the two ends. In germline, CDR1 is SQVTM, CDR2 ANQGSEA. The CDR3 spells CSVTASAHTGELFF. In DNA form, the CDR3 reads TGCAGCGTTACTGCGAGCGCCCACACCGGGGAGCTGTTTTTT.

The V gene is TRBV24-1, the J gene TRBJ2-1, with D unresolved. The CDR3 is made up of 14 amino acids. V was clipped by 1 base and J by 6 bases, with 9 bases between them. Looked up from germline, CDR1 is KGHDR and CDR2 is SFDVKD. The CDR3, as DNA: TGTGCCACCAGTGATTTTGTGGAGTTCAATGAGCAGTTCTTC. Translating it yields CATSDFVEFNEQFF.

The chain is built from TRBV20-1 and TRBJ2-5; tentative D call: TRBD2 (5 bases). Trimming took off 1 base at V and 3 bases at J, with 21 bases between the two ends. The V gene's germline CDR1 is DFQATT and CDR2 SNEGSKA (reference sequence). This CDR3 region has 17 residues. CDR3 nucleotide sequence: TGCAGTGCTAGAGCCGAGAGGGCTGTCGGGCAGGAAGAGACCCAGTACTTC. This encodes CSARAERAVGQEETQYF.

This rearrangement joins TRBV15 to TRBJ1-6; D remains unclear. The CDR3 loop spans 14 amino acids. Germline CDR1 reads LNHNV; CDR2 reads YYDKDF (reference sequence). V shed 5 bases and J shed 7 bases, with 12 bases lying between them. CDR3 protein: CATSPGFFNSPLHF. The CDR3 DNA follows: TGTGCCACCAGCCCAGGCTTTTTCAATTCACCCCTCCACTTT.

The V call is TRBV29-1, the J call TRBJ1-2; perhaps TRBD1 as D (5 bases). The length of the CDR3 is 12 residues. Trimming removed 6 bases at V and 4 bases at J, with 12 bases between. Looked up from germline, CDR1 is SQVTM and CDR2 is ANQGSEA. CDR3 nucleotide sequence: TGCAGCGTCGGGGGATGGGGCTATGGCTACACCTTC. Translated, it gives CSVGGWGYGYTF.

Only a few counts were recorded for this clonotype. The chain carries TRBV28 and TRBJ2-7, with TRBD1 matching 7 bases. V was pared by 4 bases and J by 7 bases, with 10 bases of the junction left unmatched. The CDR3 contains 14 residues. Germline V gives CDR1 MDHEN, CDR2 SYDVKM. DNA of the CDR3: TGTGCCAGCAGTTACCCGGGACAGATACGGGAGCAGTACTTC. Amino acid sequence: CASSYPGQIREQYF. Using reference TRBV28 and TRBJ2-7 for the parts outside the CDR3, the full variable domain is DVKVTQSSRYLVKRTGEKVFLECVQDMDHENMFWYRQDPGLGLRLIYFSYDVKMKEKGDIPEGYSVSREKKERFSLILESASTNQTSMYLCASSYPGQIREQYFGPGTRLTVT.

Ten or more counts support this clonotype. V is TRBV4-1 and J is TRBJ2-7; D assignment may be TRBD1 or TRBD2 (5 bases each). Germline V gene sequence: CDR1 MGHRA, CDR2 YSYEKL. CDR3 size: 12 residues. Trimming took off 8 bases at V and 5 bases at J, with 13 bases between the two ends. As DNA, the CDR3 is TGCGCCAGCCGGGGCGGAGGCAACGAGCAGTACTTC. Translating it yields CASRGGGNEQYF.

This clonotype was picked up a small number of times. The chain links TRBV27 to TRBJ2-5; 9 positions agree with TRBD2. With 5 bases clipped from V and 5 bases from J, the junction kept 21 bases outside the gene matches. The germline V gene has CDR1 MNHEY and CDR2 SMNVEV (reference sequence). The CDR3 is made up of 19 amino acids. CDR3 protein: CASSQQFVIRAGGPETQYF. The CDR3 DNA is TGTGCCAGCAGTCAACAGTTTGTTATCAGAGCGGGAGGTCCGGAGACCCAGTACTTC.

This clonotype has only a few counts. The gene calls are TRBV4-2 and TRBJ2-2; TRBD1 matches 7 bases. V lost 3 bases, J lost 1 base, and 5 bases stayed unmatched. The germline V gene encodes CDR1 LGHNA and CDR2 YNFKEQ. The length of the CDR3 is 16 residues. The CDR3 protein is CASSHLDRVNTGELFF. CDR3 sequence (DNA): TGTGCCAGCAGCCACCTCGACAGGGTGAACACCGGGGAGCTGTTTTTT.

The chain uses TRBV10-3 and TRBJ1-6; perhaps TRBD1 as D (5 bases). From germline, CDR1 is ENHRY and CDR2 SYGVKD. The CDR3 covers 16 residues. Between the trimmed V and J ends, which lost 0 bases and 13 bases, there was a span of 19 bases. In DNA, the CDR3 is TGTGCCATCAGTGAGTCGTCACGGACAAGGGTATCCCCCCTCCACTTT. This translates into CAISESSRTRVSPLHF.

This clonotype was seen many times. This chain joins TRBV29-1 and TRBJ2-7; possible D gene TRBD2, 5 bases. The V gene lost 0 bases and the J gene lost 7 bases, with 19 bases spanning the gap. This CDR3 has 15 residues. CDR1 and CDR2 from the germline V gene are SQVTM and ANQGSEA. In DNA form, the CDR3 reads TGCAGCGTTGAAGATCGTAGGGAAGGTTGGAGGGAGCAGTACTTC. Its protein is CSVEDRREGWREQYF.

This clonotype was seen a handful of times. The chain uses TRBV5-1 and TRBJ2-7; 8 bases fit TRBD1. V lost 0 bases and J lost 0; bases outside the gene matches: 14. CDR3 length: 19 residues. Germline CDR1 SGHRS, CDR2 YFSETQ. CDR3 DNA: TGCGCCAGCAGCTTGGCAAGGGACAGGTCAGTTACGGTCTCCTACGAGCAGTACTTC. Translated: CASSLARDRSVTVSYEQYF.

This clonotype turned up a few times. V is TRBV6-4 and J is TRBJ2-1, with 15 positions matching TRBD2. Germline CDR1 is MRHNA and CDR2 is SNTAGT. The CDR3 totals 19 residues. Trimming cost V 3 bases and J 6 bases; bases outside gene matches: 12. CDR3 in DNA: TGTGCCAGCAGTGATTCTACAGGACTAGCGGGGGGGCTGGTCAATGAGCAGTTCTTC. This encodes CASSDSTGLAGGLVNEQFF.

This clonotype was counted many times. The chain is built from TRBV20-1 and TRBJ2-3, with 13 nucleotides matching TRBD2. This CDR3 contains 20 residues. V was pared by 0 bases and J by 2 bases, with 14 bases of the junction left unmatched. The germline V gene encodes CDR1 DFQATT and CDR2 SNEGSKA (reference sequence). The CDR3 region has the DNA TGCAGTGCTAGAGACCAAGAAAAAAGACTAGCGGGGGGAGACACAGATACGCAGTATTTT. Protein: CSARDQEKRLAGGDTDTQYF.

The chain has TRBV7-2 and TRBJ2-3; no clear D gene. Per the germline V gene, CDR1 is SGHTA and CDR2 is FQGNSA. V lost 5 bases to trimming and J lost 4 bases, with 10 bases between them. CDR3 length: 13 amino acids. The CDR3: CASSQPGPDTQYF. CDR3 sequence (DNA): TGTGCCAGCAGCCAGCCGGGCCCAGATACGCAGTATTTT.

This clonotype was seen more than once but under ten times. The V gene is TRBV3-1, the J gene TRBJ2-3; the match to TRBD2 covers 12 bases. V shed 4 bases, J shed 2 bases, and the junction held 10 bases outside the gene matches. The CDR3 has 18 amino acids. Germline V gene sequence: CDR1 LGHDT, CDR2 YNNKEL (reference sequence). The CDR3, as DNA: TGTGCCAGCAGCCGCCGGACTAGCGGGGTGCTGGACACAGATACGCAGTATTTT. Amino acids: CASSRRTSGVLDTDTQYF.

The genes are TRBV4-2 and TRBJ2-3; 10 bases line up with TRBD2. CDR1 LGHNA and CDR2 YNFKEQ come from the germline V gene. The CDR3 sequence is 14 residues long. The V segment lost 4 bases and the J segment 7 bases; nucleotides outside the gene matches: 5. CDR3 nucleotides: TGTGCCAGCAGCCCGGGACTAGCGCTGAATACGCAGTATTTT. It is translated as CASSPGLALNTQYF.

The genes are TRBV7-9 and TRBJ2-5, with TRBD1 matching over 8 bases. The V gene's germline CDR1 is SEHNR and CDR2 FQNEAQ (reference sequence). This CDR3 spans 14 amino acids. Trimming removed 5 bases from V and 4 bases from J; junction bases left unmatched: 6. CDR3 coding DNA: TGTGCCAGCAGCCCGGACAGGGCTCGAGAGACCCAGTACTTC. Translating it yields CASSPDRARETQYF. Full variable domain (outside the CDR3, taken from reference TRBV7-9 and TRBJ2-5): DTGVSQNPRHKITKRGQNVTFRCDPISEHNRLYWYRQTLGQGPEFLTYFQNEAQLEKSRLLSDRFSAERPKGSFSTLEIQRTEQGDSAMYLCASSPDRARETQYFGPGTRLLVL.

The chain carries TRBV19 and TRBJ2-1; unclear D gene. CDR1 LNHDA and CDR2 SQIVND come from the germline V gene (reference sequence). Trimming left V 2 bases short and J 11 bases short, with 19 bases between. CDR3 length equals 15 residues. CDR3 nucleotide sequence: TGTGCCAGTAGTATAAACGAGCTAGTGCCCTTGCAGCAGTTCTTC. It is translated as CASSINELVPLQQFF.

This chain connects TRBV20-1 to TRBJ2-7, with D possibly TRBD2 on 5 matching bases. Germline V gives CDR1 DFQATT, CDR2 SNEGSKA (reference sequence). The V and J ends lost 1 base and 1 base respectively, with 11 bases between them. The CDR3 has 14 amino acids. The CDR3 is CSARGLALSYEQYF. In DNA, the CDR3 is TGCAGTGCTAGAGGGCTAGCACTTTCCTACGAGCAGTACTTC.